The 16 T cell receptor beta chains presented below share a single source sample, sequenced in a study of OX40 agonist ivuxolimab in advanced cancers. Sequenced by immunoSEQ multiplex PCR; TCRdb stores in-frame clones only, minus some. This table has 55,000 to 75,000 clones, 85% appearing once. The material was CD4+ or CD8+ T cells sorted from blood, obtained in a trial of the OX40 agonist ivuxolimab. Every receptor here comes from an adult with an advanced solid tumor such as melanoma, head and neck, liver or kidney cancer.

Only a few counts were recorded for this clone. The chain couples TRBV19 to TRBJ2-1; D unclear. The CDR3 extends over 14 amino acids. Trimming removed 1 base at V and 3 bases at J, with 7 bases between. CDR1 and CDR2 (germline): LNHDA, SQIVND (reference sequence). DNA of the CDR3: TGTGCCAGTAGTATAGTCGAAGACTACAATGAGCAGTTCTTC. It translates to CASSIVEDYNEQFF.

For the CDR3, the DNA is TGTGCCAGCAGTCGGGCCCGCGAGCAGTACTTC. Translated: CASSRAREQYF. V usage is TRBV2 and J usage is TRBJ2-7, with D uncertain. V lost 5 bases to trimming and J lost 6 bases, with 8 bases between them. CDR1 is SNHLY and CDR2 is FYNNEI in the germline V gene. The CDR3 covers 11 residues.

CDR3 in DNA: TGTGCCAGCAGCTTAGTCTCAGCGAACACCGGGGAGCTGTTTTTT. The encoded protein is CASSLVSANTGELFF. The V and J genes are TRBV7-9 and TRBJ2-2; D is ambiguous. Per the germline V gene, CDR1 is SEHNR and CDR2 is FQNEAQ (reference sequence). Trimming cost V 1 base and J 0 bases, with 6 bases left between them. The CDR3 is made up of 15 amino acids. Supplemented by reference TRBV7-9 and TRBJ2-2, the full variable domain reads DTGVSQNPRHKITKRGQNVTFRCDPISEHNRLYWYRQTLGQGPEFLTYFQNEAQLEKSRLLSDRFSAERPKGSFSTLEIQRTEQGDSAMYLCASSLVSANTGELFFGEGSRLTVL.

The genes are TRBV6-1 and TRBJ1-1, with 7 bases matching TRBD1. There are 13 residues in the CDR3. Per the germline V gene, CDR1 is MNHNS and CDR2 is SASEGT. V trimming: 9 bases; J trimming: 2 bases; junction bases outside the gene matches: 6. The CDR3 reads CASSDRDNTEAFF. The CDR3 DNA reads TGTGCCAGTTCTGACAGGGATAACACTGAAGCTTTCTTT.

The chain recombines TRBV7-9 with TRBJ1-5; 8 nucleotides align to TRBD1. With 5 bases clipped from V and 6 bases from J, the junction kept 6 bases outside the gene matches. The CDR3 extends over 14 amino acids. Germline values: CDR1 SEHNR, CDR2 FQNEAQ (reference sequence). CDR3 bases: TGTGCCAGCAGCCCAGGACAGGGATCTCAGCCCCAGCATTTT. Its protein product is CASSPGQGSQPQHF.

The chain recombines TRBV30 with TRBJ1-2, with D possibly TRBD1 on 6 matching bases. Germline-derived CDR1 and CDR2 are GTSNPN and SVGIG (reference sequence). The CDR3 runs to 13 residues. V was clipped by 1 base and J by 2 bases, with 8 bases between them. CDR3 sequence: CAWSDRANYGYTF. For the CDR3, the DNA is TGTGCCTGGAGTGACAGGGCCAACTATGGCTACACCTTC.

The chain has TRBV6-6 and TRBJ2-6; the D is unclear. V was clipped by 2 bases and J by 1 base, with 6 bases between them. The CDR3 has 15 residues. Germline-derived CDR1 and CDR2 are MNHNY and SVGAGI (reference sequence). CDR3 protein: CASSYPQSGANVLTF. The CDR3 DNA sequence: TGTGCCAGCAGTTACCCCCAATCTGGGGCCAACGTCCTGACTTTC.

The chain links TRBV9 to TRBJ2-4, with 7 bases identical to TRBD1. Germline assignment: CDR1 SGDLS and CDR2 YYNGEE. V gave up 4 bases and J gave up 7 bases; unmatched junction bases: 11. The CDR3 is 15 amino acids. The CDR3 protein is CASSSTWDSLNIQYF. The CDR3 coding sequence is TGTGCCAGCAGCTCTACGTGGGACAGTCTTAACATTCAGTACTTC. The variable domain in full, with the rest retrieved from reference TRBV9 and TRBJ2-4, is DSGVTQTPKHLITATGQRVTLRCSPRSGDLSVYWYQQSLDQGLQFLIQYYNGEERAKGNILERFSAQQFPDLHSELNLSSLELGDSALYFCASSSTWDSLNIQYFGAGTRLSVL.

The rearrangement links TRBV5-1 to TRBJ2-2; D is perhaps TRBD1 (7 bases). V dropped 3 bases and J dropped 5 bases, with 14 bases sitting between them. Looked up from germline, CDR1 is SGHRS and CDR2 is YFSETQ. The CDR3 loop spans 15 amino acids. CDR3 residues: CASSSSQGRTGELFF. The CDR3 coding sequence is TGCGCCAGCAGCTCTTCACAGGGGAGGACCGGGGAGCTGTTTTTT.

The rearrangement links TRBV1 to TRBJ2-1; the D call of TRBD2 is as the table states it, not checked on the DNA. TRBV1 is tagged as a pseudogene. This CDR3 region has 15 residues. The CDR3 is CTSRWTSYSPNEQFF. The CDR3 DNA reads TGCACCAGCAGGTGGACTAGTTATTCGCCAAATGAGCAGTTCTTC.

The rearrangement uses TRBV6-6 and TRBJ2-7; D gene ambiguous. The V end lost 1 base, the J end lost 5 bases, and 12 bases lay between the germline ends. Germline CDR1 is MNHNY and CDR2 is SVGAGI (reference sequence). The CDR3 length is 14 residues. CDR3 amino acids: CASSYFVSHNEQYF. The CDR3 DNA reads as TGTGCCAGCAGTTACTTCGTCTCGCACAACGAGCAGTACTTC.

The chain joins TRBV25-1 to TRBJ2-7; TRBD2 aligns across 10 bases. Germline CDR1 reads MGHDK; CDR2 reads SYGVNS. CDR3 size: 13 residues. The V segment lost 3 bases and the J segment 6 bases; nucleotides outside the gene matches: 2. CDR3 sequence: CASSDRLAGEQYF. For the CDR3, the DNA is TGTGCCAGCAGTGATCGACTAGCGGGCGAGCAGTACTTC.

This chain links TRBV6-5 with TRBJ2-7; 7 nucleotides agree with TRBD1. CDR1 and CDR2 from the germline V gene are MNHEY and SVGAGI. The junction had 6 bases not matched to a gene; V was cut back by 9 bases and J by 4 bases. The CDR3 is 12 residues long. The CDR3 nucleotides read TGTGCCAGTCAAACAGGGGTTTACGAGCAGTACTTC. As protein: CASQTGVYEQYF.

The V call is TRBV7-2, the J call TRBJ1-6, with a tentative D call TRBD1 (6 bases). This CDR3 comprises 13 residues. Trimming cost V 4 bases and J 7 bases, with 8 bases left between them. The V gene's germline CDR1 is SGHTA and CDR2 FQGNSA. The CDR3 DNA sequence: TGTGCCAGCAGCTCCCAGGGGAATTCACCCCTCCACTTT. Its protein is CASSSQGNSPLHF.

J is TRBJ1-1 and V is TRBV19; D remains ambiguous. The CDR3 covers 15 residues. Trimming pared 5 bases from V and 1 base from J, leaving 14 bases between. Germline CDR1 reads LNHDA; CDR2 reads SQIVND (reference sequence). The CDR3 loop reads CASSYGRPSNTEAFF. The CDR3, as DNA: TGTGCCAGTAGTTATGGCAGGCCCTCGAACACTGAAGCTTTCTTT.

V gene TRBV30 combines with J gene TRBJ2-7; 9 bases align to TRBD1. V lost 3 bases, J lost 5 bases, and 8 bases stayed unmatched. Germline-derived CDR1 and CDR2 are GTSNPN and SVGIG (reference sequence). The CDR3 contains 14 residues. The CDR3 here is CAWSKQGARDEQYF. CDR3 bases: TGTGCCTGGAGCAAACAGGGGGCTAGGGACGAGCAGTACTTC. Combining the CDR3 with reference TRBV30 and TRBJ2-7 gives the whole variable domain SQTIHQWPATLVQPVGSPLSLECTVEGTSNPNLYWYRQAAGRGLQLLFYSVGIGQISSEVPQNLSASRPQDRQFILSSKKLLLSDSGFYLCAWSKQGARDEQYFGPGTRLTVT.